A single sample gave rise to the 23 T cell receptor beta chains below, sequenced in a study of CD8+CD57+ T cells in acquired aplastic anemia. Whoever was chosen for sequencing had shown CD8+CD57+ cell expansion by flow cytometry. The study profiled TCR beta VDJ and CDR3 using genomic DNA as template. TCRdb reprocessed the reads via MiXCR and lists one record per CDR3 protein. The table records a few hundred thousand distinct CDR3 sequences, approximately 58% of them present only once. Sequenced input: sorted CD4+, CD8+, or CD8+CD57+ T cells (not recorded which) from PBMCs. Every receptor here comes from a human donor with aplastic anemia.

This clonotype was recorded at least ten times. J is TRBJ2-1 and V is TRBV9, with 10 bases aligning to TRBD2. J lost 7 bases, V lost 4 bases, and 8 bases had no gene match. The CDR3 has 15 residues. Germline V gives CDR1 SGDLS, CDR2 YYNGEE. CDR3 residues: CASSLLAGVGNEQFF. Here the CDR3 DNA reads TGTGCCAGCAGCCTTCTAGCGGGGGTGGGGAATGAGCAGTTCTTC. The full variable domain, in which reference TRBV9 and TRBJ2-1 provide the parts outside the CDR3, is DSGVTQTPKHLITATGQRVTLRCSPRSGDLSVYWYQQSLDQGLQFLIQYYNGEERAKGNILERFSAQQFPDLHSELNLSSLELGDSALYFCASSLLAGVGNEQFFGPGTRLTVL.

In the case of this clonotype: An end of the junction differs from the germline gene, which may be a read error. The rearrangement joins TRBV2 to TRBJ2-7; TRBD1 aligns across 7 bases. The CDR3 runs to 15 residues. Germline V gene data show CDR1 as SNHLY and CDR2 as FYNNEI. The CDR3 nucleotides are TGTGCCACCAGTGATTCGGAGACAGGGTGGTACGAGCAGTACTTC. Translated: CATSDSETGWYEQYF.

The chain couples TRBV19 to TRBJ2-3, with unresolved D. The V gene lost 5 bases and the J gene lost 3 bases, with 12 bases spanning the gap. CDR3 length: 14 amino acids. Germline loops: CDR1 LNHDA, CDR2 SQIVND (reference sequence). The CDR3 loop is CASSLSLGTDTQYF. The CDR3 region has the DNA TGTGCCAGTAGTCTCTCTTTGGGTACAGATACGCAGTATTTT. Drawing the rest from reference TRBV19 and TRBJ2-3, the complete variable domain is DGGITQSPKYLFRKEGQNVTLSCEQNLNHDAMYWYRQDPGQGLRLIYYSQIVNDFQKGDIAEGYSVSREKKESFPLTVTSAQKNPTAFYLCASSLSLGTDTQYFGPGTRLTVL.

Regarding this clonotype: One junction end does not reproduce the germline sequence, and a read error may be involved. This CDR3 reads CASSGQGYERYF. Written as DNA, the CDR3 is TGTGCCAGCAGCGGACAGGGCTACGAGCGGTACTTC. V usage is TRBV5-5 and J usage is TRBJ2-7, with 8 nucleotides matching TRBD1. CDR1 SGHKS and CDR2 YYEKEE come from the germline V gene (reference sequence). This CDR3 contains 12 residues. The full variable domain, rest sourced from reference TRBV5-5 and TRBJ2-7, is DAGVTQSPTHLIKTRGQQVTLRCSPISGHKSVSWYQQVLGQGPQFIFQYYEKEERGRGNFPDRFSARQFPNYSSELNVNALLLGDSALYLCASSGQGYERYFGPGTRLTVT.

This clonotype came up a few times. J is TRBJ2-7 and V is TRBV20-1; tentatively, D is TRBD2 (5 bases). Deletions cut 3 bases from V and 2 bases from J, with 14 bases between. Per germline, CDR1 DFQATT and CDR2 SNEGSKA (reference sequence). The CDR3 has 14 amino acids. DNA for the CDR3: TGCAGTGCTAGTTCTACCAGGAGGACCTACGAGCAGTACTTC. Translation gives CSASSTRRTYEQYF.

The V call is TRBV7-9, the J call TRBJ1-4; D not resolved. Germline CDR1 SEHNR, CDR2 FQNEAQ (reference sequence). Trimming stripped 5 bases from V and 4 bases from J, with 11 bases between. CDR3 length: 14 amino acids. The CDR3 DNA sequence: TGTGCCAGCAGCACCGCCGACCTTAATGAAAAACTGTTTTTT. Protein product: CASSTADLNEKLFF. Combining the CDR3 with reference TRBV7-9 and TRBJ1-4 gives the whole variable domain DTGVSQNPRHKITKRGQNVTFRCDPISEHNRLYWYRQTLGQGPEFLTYFQNEAQLEKSRLLSDRFSAERPKGSFSTLEIQRTEQGDSAMYLCASSTADLNEKLFFGSGTQLSVL.

This clonotype has at least ten counts. The V call is TRBV9, the J call TRBJ2-2; 8 bases align to TRBD1. Germline V gene sequence: CDR1 SGDLS, CDR2 YYNGEE. The ends lost 3 bases at V and 4 bases at J; junction bases unmatched: 8. CDR3 length: 16 residues. DNA of the CDR3: TGTGCCAGCAGCGGAAGCGGACAGGGTGGCACCGGGGAGCTGTTTTTT. This gives the protein CASSGSGQGGTGELFF.

The V call is TRBV10-1, the J call TRBJ1-3, with D possibly being TRBD1 (5 bases). Germline V lookup: CDR1 WNHNN, CDR2 SYGVQD (reference sequence). Deletions cut 6 bases from V and 7 bases from J, with 10 bases between. The CDR3 is 12 amino acids. The CDR3 here is CASRRDGNTIYF. CDR3 DNA sequence: TGCGCCAGCAGACGGGACGGCAACACCATATATTTT.

This chain links TRBV2 with TRBJ2-7; 7 bases map to TRBD2. J lost 4 bases, V lost 6 bases, and 6 bases had no gene match. CDR3 length equals 13 residues. Germline CDR1 is SNHLY and CDR2 is FYNNEI. This chain's CDR3 is CASRGSSGYEQYF. The CDR3 DNA is TGTGCCAGCAGAGGATCTAGCGGATACGAGCAGTACTTC.

This clonotype came up a few times. The chain has TRBV18 and TRBJ2-5; 12 positions match TRBD2. The germline V gene encodes CDR1 KGHSH and CDR2 LQKENI. V shed 5 bases, J shed 4 bases, and the junction held 14 bases outside the gene matches. CDR3 size: 18 residues. CDR3 protein: CASSARTSGEVSGETQYF. The DNA of the CDR3 is TGTGCCAGCTCAGCAAGGACTAGCGGGGAGGTTAGCGGAGAGACCCAGTACTTC.

The V and J genes are TRBV7-9 and TRBJ1-4; the D gene is possibly TRBD1 (6 bases). The V end was cut by 0 bases, the J end by 8 bases, with 13 bases between. The CDR3 extends over 15 amino acids. Germline lookup yields CDR1 SEHNR and CDR2 FQNEAQ (reference sequence). The CDR3 bases are TGTGCCAGCAGCTTAGCTCCAGGGGTCATCGAAAAACTGTTTTTT. Translation: CASSLAPGVIEKLFF.

This clonotype has a count of ten or more. The V and J genes are TRBV24-1 and TRBJ2-5; 9 bases are a match to TRBD2. Germline V gene lookup returns CDR1 KGHDR and CDR2 SFDVKD. Trimming at V came to 3 bases and at J to 5 bases, leaving 6 bases not matched to a gene. CDR3 length: 15 residues. The CDR3 DNA reads as TGTGCCACCAGTGATATGAGCGGGGGGCCTGAGACCCAGTACTTC. Translated, it gives CATSDMSGGPETQYF.

This clonotype was recorded at least ten times. The J gene is TRBJ1-6, the V gene TRBV20-1; a weak D match, TRBD1 (6 bases). Germline CDR1 DFQATT, CDR2 SNEGSKA (reference sequence). V was clipped by 0 bases and J by 9 bases, with 15 bases between them. The CDR3 loop spans 15 amino acids. The CDR3 region has the DNA TGCAGTGCTAGAGACCCACAGGGCCAAAGTTCACCCCTCCACTTT. It codes for CSARDPQGQSSPLHF.

This clonotype appeared many times. The chain uses TRBV6-6 and TRBJ2-2, with 10 bases that match TRBD1. The CDR3 length is 13 residues. V trimming: 6 bases; J trimming: 6 bases; junction bases outside the gene matches: 1. Germline V gives CDR1 MNHNY, CDR2 SVGAGI (reference sequence). Here the CDR3 reads CASRTGGPGELFF. CDR3 sequence (DNA): TGTGCCAGCAGGACAGGGGGCCCCGGGGAGCTGTTTTTT.

As to this clonotype: Given the absence of the conserved phenylalanine or tryptophan at the CDR3 end, a read error is likely. The J gene is TRBJ1-2, the V gene TRBV15, with unresolved D. This CDR3 spans 15 amino acids. Trimming pared 0 bases from V and 7 bases from J, leaving 15 bases between. Germline CDR1 reads LNHNV; CDR2 reads YYDKDF (reference sequence). In DNA, the CDR3 is TGTGCCACCAGCAGAGATCTCCCCAGCCCATCTGGCTACACCTCC. Translated: CATSRDLPSPSGYTS.

The V call is TRBV11-3, the J call TRBJ1-2; a weak D match, TRBD1 (5 bases). In germline, CDR1 is SGHNT, CDR2 YENEEA. The ends were cut back, 1 base at V and 12 bases at J, with 15 bases in the middle. CDR3 length: 13 residues. CDR3 sequence: CASSLVVGRGHTF. DNA for the CDR3: TGTGCCAGCAGCTTAGTTGTGGGGCGCGGGCACACCTTC.

In this sample, this clonotype turned up many times. A read error may account for a junction end that differs from germline. The chain recombines TRBV12-3 or TRBV12-4 with TRBJ2-1; D may be TRBD1 (5 bases). The CDR3 extends over 15 amino acids. CDR3 amino acids: CASSLALMGPDERFF. The CDR3 bases are TGTGCCAGCAGTTTAGCGCTAATGGGGCCCGATGAGCGGTTCTTC.

This chain links TRBV15 with TRBJ1-5; maybe TRBD1 (6 bases). CDR1 is LNHNV and CDR2 is YYDKDF in the germline V gene (reference sequence). This CDR3 region has 15 residues. The germline V and J ends were trimmed by 4 bases and 0 bases, with 10 bases remaining between them. The CDR3 coding sequence is TGTGCCACCAGCAAGAGCAGGGGTAGCAATCAGCCCCAGCATTTT. Translating gives CATSKSRGSNQPQHF. The whole variable domain, remainder taken from reference TRBV15 and TRBJ1-5, is DAMVIQNPRYQVTQFGKPVTLSCSQTLNHNVMYWYQQKSSQAPKLLFHYYDKDFNNEADTPDNFQSRRPNTSFCFLDIRSPGLGDTAMYLCATSKSRGSNQPQHFGDGTRLSIL.

This clonotype appeared many times. The J gene is TRBJ2-2, the V gene TRBV5-6, with a possible D match to TRBD2 (5 bases). This CDR3 is 13 amino acids long. The germline V gene encodes CDR1 SGHDT and CDR2 YYEEEE. Trimming stripped 6 bases from V and 5 bases from J, with 11 bases between. CDR3 bases: TGTGCCAGCACCCTAACGGGGACCGGGGAGCTGTTTTTT. Its protein product is CASTLTGTGELFF.

The J gene is TRBJ2-5, the V gene TRBV7-9; the D call may be TRBD1 or TRBD2 (5 bases each). The V end lost 8 bases, the J end lost 1 base, and 11 bases lay between the germline ends. Germline V lookup: CDR1 SEHNR, CDR2 FQNEAQ (reference sequence). This CDR3 is 13 amino acids long. CDR3 residues: CASGQGVQETQYF. The CDR3 DNA reads TGTGCCAGCGGCCAGGGAGTCCAAGAGACCCAGTACTTC.

On this clonotype: One junction end does not reproduce the germline sequence, and a read error may be involved. The chain is built from TRBV10-3 and TRBJ2-7; D is undetermined. The CDR3 length is 14 residues. Germline CDR1 reads ENHRY; CDR2 reads SYGVKD. In DNA form, the CDR3 reads TGTGCCAGCAGTTACTTTGCAGCCTCCTACGAGCAGTACTTC. Translation: CASSYFAASYEQYF.

Many counts were recorded for this clonotype. Written as DNA, the CDR3 is TGTGCCAGCACCCCATTCGGGGCTGAAGCTTTCTTT. It codes for CASTPFGAEAFF. The V and J genes are TRBV2 and TRBJ1-1; D not certain. The CDR3 length is 12 residues. The V end was cut by 7 bases, the J end by 6 bases, with 12 bases between. Germline V lookup: CDR1 SNHLY, CDR2 FYNNEI.

This clonotype has a count of ten or more. This chain connects TRBV10-1 to TRBJ2-7, with D perhaps matching TRBD1 or TRBD2 (6 bases each). Trimming removed 2 bases at V and 9 bases at J, with 17 bases between. Germline V lookup: CDR1 WNHNN, CDR2 SYGVQD (reference sequence). The CDR3 contains 14 residues. Here the CDR3 reads CASSEGGPTGRQYF. The CDR3 DNA reads as TGCGCCAGCAGTGAGGGAGGGCCCACAGGGAGGCAGTACTTC.